This T cell receptor beta chain was captured by sequencing in a study of blood T cell repertoires in COVID-19 (dated by TCRdb to between 2020 and 2021). Background for the entire study: Samples covering the acute and convalescent phases of COVID-19 were provided by collaborators in the United States, Italy and Spain. The prospective study material was composed of cDNA or gDNA derived from T cells, B-cell-depleted T cells, or PBMCs. Subjects who had been exposed to COVID-19, were actively infected with it, or had recovered from it provided the deeply sampled blood TCRbeta repertoires that made up the dataset. Samples were obtained from the ongoing ImmuneRACE study (first 160 participants) and from roughly 1,300 subjects provided by 6 global collaborators. Where HLA class I and class II types were available, the types were taken from metadata supplied by the sample provider, not from assay-based typing. The repertoires were made available in a free public database intended to serve as a resource for research on the immune response to SARS-CoV-2. Nearly every sample came with metadata listing a de-identified subject ID, COVID-19 status, age in years and sex.

Enrolling through a virtual design, the prospective study's participants ranged in age from roughly 18 to 90 years and lived across 20 to 25 United States geographic areas. Cohort assignment in the prospective study relied on participant-reported clinical history from a screening survey and a study questionnaire. Recovered participants in ImmuneRACE Cohort 3 were defined by two consecutive negative NP/OP PCR tests, clearance by a healthcare professional, or resolution of symptoms. In the prospective study, mobile phlebotomists collected whole blood, serum and a nasopharyngeal or oropharyngeal swab from each participant. Prospective study participants could optionally give additional blood draws and questionnaires over an approximately two-month period. Blood samples from the prospective study were shipped frozen or at room temperature prior to DNA extraction. TCRbeta CDR3 regions were amplified from genomic DNA using the immunoSEQ Assay, a bias-controlled multiplex PCR. In the original analysis: The number of nucleated cells in each sample was estimated from the amplification of reference gene primers within the assay. To quantify the absolute abundance of each unique TCRbeta CDR3 rearrangement, sequence reads were collapsed and filtered. Productive Simpson clonality was computed per sample as the square root of Simpson's diversity index over productive rearrangements. This immuneACCESS table, as held by TCRdb, lists in-frame sequences with V and J called but not all clones. Of the missing ones, under half trace to an unresolved V gene in checked studies; the others have no known cause. D and trimming were read from the DNA, whereas the V and J calls and clone size are those reported in that table. The sample profile shows under 300,000 clones; about 87% of them were found once. The ten largest clones represent 3% of the sample.

As concerns this clone: Which antigen it targets is not known. There are no base qualities to consult, and no much larger clone falls within one base.

Via the germline V gene, CDR1 is LGHNA and CDR2 YSLEER. The CDR3, cysteine through phenylalanine, is 18 amino acids long. This entry keeps only the CDR3 DNA: 54 bases, framed from base 1. V and J are trimmed by 0 bases and 5 bases, and the gene matches miss 12 bases of the junction. General study outcomes and caveats: The quantity of clinical and demographic metadata differed by source and by participant and was supplied without curation.

The sequenced sample was PBMCs or T cells enriched from blood (not recorded which). This TCR was recovered from a woman aged 45 to 65 who had recovered from COVID-19. In this chain, TRBV4-3 is recombined with TRBJ2-7; 11 middle bases align to TRBD2. The DNA is TGCGCCAGCAGCCAAGAATTTGGGCTAGCGGGAGGTGATCACGAGCAGTACTTC. It translates as CASSQEFGLAGGDHEQYF.